These 19 T cell receptor beta chains share one sample of origin, sequenced in a study of T cell responses to AZD1222 COVID-19 vaccine (dated by TCRdb to about 2021). The library came from the immunoSEQ multiplex PCR assay. In its TCRdb copy, this immuneACCESS table keeps in-frame sequences only and misses some clones. Where compared with another copy, unresolved V genes explain less than half of these, and the others have no known cause. This sample has approximately 30,000 clones in its table, and roughly 73% of those were observed once. The leading ten clones occupy 5.8% of the sample. The sample's time point, from its label and the paper: baseline before first vaccination. Sequencing used peripheral blood, obtained on day 0 of AZD1222 vaccination. Source of these receptors: an adult in good health.

This clone was detected only once. This chain connects TRBV5-1 to TRBJ1-5; D gene ambiguous. Germline loops: CDR1 SGHRS, CDR2 YFSETQ. The CDR3 runs 13 residues. The ends were cut back, 4 bases at V and 3 bases at J, with 8 bases in the middle. The CDR3 DNA reads as TGCGCCAGCAGCGAATCTTTCAATCAGCCCCAGCATTTT. It is translated as CASSESFNQPQHF.

The chain has TRBV5-4 and TRBJ2-6; 7 nucleotides align to TRBD1. This CDR3 region has 17 residues. V was pared by 3 bases and J by 0 bases, with 6 bases of the junction left unmatched. Germline lookup yields CDR1 SGHNT and CDR2 YYREEE (reference sequence). The CDR3: CASSSQQGRSGANVLTF. CDR3 DNA sequence: TGTGCCAGCAGCTCCCAACAGGGGCGCTCTGGGGCCAACGTCCTGACTTTC.

The V and J genes are TRBV10-3 and TRBJ1-4; no definite D call. Trimming took 3 bases from V and 0 from J, leaving 26 bases between them. Germline V gives CDR1 ENHRY, CDR2 SYGVKD. The CDR3 sequence is 21 residues long. CDR3 in amino acids: CAISELPLGFTASSTNEKLFF. CDR3 sequence (DNA): TGTGCCATCAGTGAACTCCCCCTGGGTTTCACAGCGAGTTCAACTAATGAAAAACTGTTTTTT.

The chain combines TRBV5-1 with TRBJ2-3; weak D call: TRBD2 (5 bases). V was cut by 3 bases and J by 5 bases, with 13 bases left in between. The CDR3 contains 14 residues. Looked up from germline, CDR1 is SGHRS and CDR2 is YFSETQ. The CDR3 reads CASSWTPGEDTQYF. The CDR3 bases are TGCGCCAGCAGCTGGACCCCCGGGGAAGATACGCAGTATTTT. Combining the CDR3 with reference TRBV5-1 and TRBJ2-3 gives the whole variable domain KAGVTQTPRYLIKTRGQQVTLSCSPISGHRSVSWYQQTPGQGLQFLFEYFSETQRNKGNFPGRFSGRQFSNSRSEMNVSTLELGDSALYLCASSWTPGEDTQYFGPGTRLTVL.

This chain links TRBV25-1 with TRBJ1-3; 7 bases match TRBD1. The CDR3 is 16 residues long. CDR1 and CDR2 (germline): MGHDK, SYGVNS. V was pared by 6 bases and J by 0 bases, with 8 bases of the junction left unmatched. The CDR3: CASSLPGTDSGNTIYF. CDR3 bases: TGTGCCAGCAGCCTTCCAGGGACAGACTCTGGAAACACCATATATTTT.

The chain links TRBV20-1 to TRBJ2-2, with 7 bases identical to TRBD2. With 3 bases clipped from V and 6 bases from J, the junction kept 7 bases outside the gene matches. CDR1 is DFQATT and CDR2 is SNEGSKA in the germline V gene (reference sequence). The CDR3 is made up of 14 amino acids. As DNA, the CDR3 is TGCAGTGCTAGTCCCGGGAGGCACGCCGGGGAGCTGTTTTTT. This codes for CSASPGRHAGELFF.

The chain joins TRBV2 to TRBJ2-1, with TRBD2 identical over 15 bases. The CDR3 runs to 15 residues. Germline CDR1 is SNHLY and CDR2 is FYNNEI. The V and J ends lost 4 bases and 8 bases, in that order; junction bases with no gene match: 3. The CDR3 DNA is TGTGCCAGCAGTGTGGGGACTAGCGGGAGGTATGAGCAGTTCTTC. It specifies CASSVGTSGRYEQFF.

The V call is TRBV28, the J call TRBJ1-1; D is perhaps TRBD1 (6 bases). The ends were cut back, 1 base at V and 2 bases at J, with 14 bases in the middle. In germline, CDR1 is MDHEN, CDR2 SYDVKM. The length of the CDR3 is 16 residues. The CDR3 sequence: CASSLLGAELNTEAFF. CDR3 DNA sequence: TGTGCCAGCAGTTTATTGGGGGCTGAACTAAACACTGAAGCTTTCTTT.

This clone turned up a few times. The chain uses TRBV15 and TRBJ2-1, with TRBD2 matching over 7 bases. The CDR3 has 19 amino acids. Trimming took 1 base from V and 2 from J; bases not matched to a gene: 14. Germline CDR1 reads LNHNV; CDR2 reads YYDKDF (reference sequence). The CDR3 here is CATSRVRQRGAYTYNEQFF. DNA for the CDR3: TGTGCCACCAGCAGAGTTCGCCAGCGGGGAGCGTATACCTACAATGAGCAGTTCTTC. The full variable domain, in which reference TRBV15 and TRBJ2-1 provide the parts outside the CDR3, is DAMVIQNPRYQVTQFGKPVTLSCSQTLNHNVMYWYQQKSSQAPKLLFHYYDKDFNNEADTPDNFQSRRPNTSFCFLDIRSPGLGDTAMYLCATSRVRQRGAYTYNEQFFGPGTRLTVL.

J is TRBJ2-1 and V is TRBV6-5; D is undetermined. Looked up from germline, CDR1 is MNHEY and CDR2 is SVGAGI. This CDR3 is 15 amino acids long. The germline V and J ends were trimmed by 6 bases and 0 bases, with 12 bases remaining between them. The CDR3, as DNA: TGTGCCAGCAGGGTTGACGCCAGCTCCTACAATGAGCAGTTCTTC. This gives the protein CASRVDASSYNEQFF.

V usage is TRBV7-6 and J usage is TRBJ2-6; no clear D. CDR1 is SGHVS, CDR2 FNYEAQ, per germline. This CDR3 contains 15 residues. V lost 1 base and J 0 bases, leaving 4 bases between the germline ends. The CDR3 loop reads CASSLGGSGANVLTF. For the CDR3, the DNA is TGTGCCAGCAGCTTAGGAGGCTCTGGGGCCAACGTCCTGACTTTC. Full variable domain (outside the CDR3, taken from reference TRBV7-6 and TRBJ2-6): GAGVSQSPRYKVTKRGQDVALRCDPISGHVSLYWYRQALGQGPEFLTYFNYEAQQDKSGLPNDRFSAERPEGSISTLTIQRTEQRDSAMYRCASSLGGSGANVLTFGAGSRLTVL.

The chain carries TRBV10-2 and TRBJ2-5, with 15 bases fitting TRBD2. The CDR3 is made up of 18 amino acids. Germline-derived CDR1 and CDR2 are WSHSY and SAAADI. V trimming: 4 bases; J trimming: 5 bases; junction bases outside the gene matches: 11. CDR3 in amino acids: CASSVTGLAGGPRETQYF. CDR3 bases: TGCGCCAGCAGTGTTACCGGACTAGCGGGGGGGCCGAGGGAGACCCAGTACTTC.

The rearrangement links TRBV9 to TRBJ1-6; D gene unclear. V gave up 0 bases and J gave up 7 bases, with 8 bases separating them. The CDR3 loop spans 14 amino acids. Germline CDR1 and CDR2: SGDLS and YYNGEE. CDR3 protein: CASSVGHVNSPLHF. CDR3 DNA sequence: TGTGCCAGCAGCGTAGGCCACGTAAATTCACCCCTCCACTTT.

In this sample, this clone turned up once. This chain uses TRBV27 with TRBJ1-2; D perhaps matches TRBD1 (5 bases). V lost 0 bases to trimming and J lost 8 bases, with 16 bases between them. From germline, CDR1 is MNHEY and CDR2 SMNVEV (reference sequence). The length of the CDR3 is 15 residues. The CDR3 is CASSLSKGIFSGYTF. For the CDR3, the DNA is TGTGCCAGCAGTTTATCGAAGGGGATCTTTTCCGGCTACACCTTC.

This rearrangement joins TRBV5-6 to TRBJ1-2; 8 positions agree with TRBD1. V shed 0 bases and J 8 bases; nucleotides not matched to a gene: 3. Germline assignment: CDR1 SGHDT and CDR2 YYEEEE. The CDR3 has 13 residues. The CDR3 region has the DNA TGTGCCAGCAGCTTGGCGACAGGGGTGGGCTACACCTTC. Translating gives CASSLATGVGYTF.

This clone was seen a single time. The chain joins TRBV5-5 to TRBJ2-7; TRBD2 aligns across 8 bases. Germline V gives CDR1 SGHKS, CDR2 YYEKEE (reference sequence). The J segment lost 4 bases and the V segment lost 4 bases, leaving 10 bases of the junction unmatched. The CDR3 length is 15 residues. The CDR3 bases are TGTGCCAGCAGCCACTTCACTAGCGGAGCGTACGAGCAGTACTTC. As protein: CASSHFTSGAYEQYF.

This chain uses TRBV7-8 with TRBJ1-3; no clear D. Per germline, CDR1 SGHVS and CDR2 FQNEAQ. CDR3 length: 14 amino acids. The V gene lost 1 base and the J gene lost 2 bases, with 6 bases spanning the gap. The CDR3 sequence is CASSLDMAGNTIYF. The CDR3 DNA reads TGTGCCAGCAGCTTAGATATGGCTGGAAACACCATATATTTT.

This clone is a singleton in its sample. The rearrangement links TRBV7-9 to TRBJ2-3; unclear D gene. This CDR3 region has 12 residues. In germline, CDR1 is SEHNR, CDR2 FQNEAQ (reference sequence). The V gene lost 1 base and the J gene lost 5 bases, with 4 bases spanning the gap. CDR3 DNA: TGTGCCAGCAGCTTAGAGGGAGATACGCAGTATTTT. Translating it yields CASSLEGDTQYF.

This chain connects TRBV13 to TRBJ1-2; 12 bases are shared with TRBD1. J gave up 6 bases and V 6 bases, and 14 bases lay outside the gene matches. The length of the CDR3 is 17 residues. In germline, CDR1 is PRHDT, CDR2 FYEKMQ (reference sequence). DNA of the CDR3: TGTGCCAGCAGTTTACCCCTGGGACAGGGGGCGGGTAATGGCTACACCTTC. This gives the protein CASSLPLGQGAGNGYTF.